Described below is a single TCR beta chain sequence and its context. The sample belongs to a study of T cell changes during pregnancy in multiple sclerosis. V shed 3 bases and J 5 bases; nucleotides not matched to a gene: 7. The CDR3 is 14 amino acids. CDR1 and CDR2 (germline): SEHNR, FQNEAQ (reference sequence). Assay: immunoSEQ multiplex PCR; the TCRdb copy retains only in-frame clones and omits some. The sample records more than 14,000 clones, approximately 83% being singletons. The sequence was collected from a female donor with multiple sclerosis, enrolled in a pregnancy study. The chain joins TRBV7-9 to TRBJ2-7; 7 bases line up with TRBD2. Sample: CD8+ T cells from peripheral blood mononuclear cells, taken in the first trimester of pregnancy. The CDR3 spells CASSLGGGRHEQYF. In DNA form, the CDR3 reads TGTGCCAGCAGCTTGGGGGGAGGGCGGCACGAGCAGTACTTC. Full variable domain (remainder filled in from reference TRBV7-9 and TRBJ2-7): DTGVSQNPRHKITKRGQNVTFRCDPISEHNRLYWYRQTLGQGPEFLTYFQNEAQLEKSRLLSDRFSAERPKGSFSTLEIQRTEQGDSAMYLCASSLGGGRHEQYFGPGTRLTVT.